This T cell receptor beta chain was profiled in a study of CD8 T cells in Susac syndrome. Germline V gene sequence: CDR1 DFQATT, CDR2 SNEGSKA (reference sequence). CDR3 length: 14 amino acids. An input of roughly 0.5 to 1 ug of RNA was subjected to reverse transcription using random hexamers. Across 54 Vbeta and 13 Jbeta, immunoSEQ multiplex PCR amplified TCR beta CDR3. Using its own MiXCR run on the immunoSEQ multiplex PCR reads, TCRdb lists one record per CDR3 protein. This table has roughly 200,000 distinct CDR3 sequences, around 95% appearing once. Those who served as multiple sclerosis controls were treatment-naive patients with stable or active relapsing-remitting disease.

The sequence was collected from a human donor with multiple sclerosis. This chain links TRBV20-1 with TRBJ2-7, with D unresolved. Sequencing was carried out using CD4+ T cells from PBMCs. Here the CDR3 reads CSHVSIGLTYEQYF. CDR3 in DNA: TGCAGCCACGTCTCTATAGGGCTGACCTACGAGCAGTACTTC.